This T cell receptor (beta chain) comes out of a study of blood T cell repertoires in COVID-19. J lost 5 bases, V lost 1 base, and 9 bases had no gene match. In germline, CDR1 is SGDLS, CDR2 YYNGEE. This CDR3 contains 16 residues. This clone appeared once. Data came from immunoSEQ multiplex PCR; TCRdb stores just in-frame clones and leaves some out. Of approximately 300,000 clones detected, 75% to 90% appear once; the ten largest clones hold approximately 2%. Sequencing used peripheral blood. This TCR was sampled from a man aged 18 to 35 with active or convalescent COVID-19. The chain is built from TRBV9 and TRBJ2-3; 8 bases agree with TRBD2. The CDR3, as DNA: TGTGCCAGCAGCGTAAACGGGGGGGCCTGGGAAGATACGCAGTATTTT. It codes for CASSVNGGAWEDTQYF. Full variable domain (outside the CDR3, taken from reference TRBV9 and TRBJ2-3): DSGVTQTPKHLITATGQRVTLRCSPRSGDLSVYWYQQSLDQGLQFLIQYYNGEERAKGNILERFSAQQFPDLHSELNLSSLELGDSALYFCASSVNGGAWEDTQYFGPGTRLTVL.